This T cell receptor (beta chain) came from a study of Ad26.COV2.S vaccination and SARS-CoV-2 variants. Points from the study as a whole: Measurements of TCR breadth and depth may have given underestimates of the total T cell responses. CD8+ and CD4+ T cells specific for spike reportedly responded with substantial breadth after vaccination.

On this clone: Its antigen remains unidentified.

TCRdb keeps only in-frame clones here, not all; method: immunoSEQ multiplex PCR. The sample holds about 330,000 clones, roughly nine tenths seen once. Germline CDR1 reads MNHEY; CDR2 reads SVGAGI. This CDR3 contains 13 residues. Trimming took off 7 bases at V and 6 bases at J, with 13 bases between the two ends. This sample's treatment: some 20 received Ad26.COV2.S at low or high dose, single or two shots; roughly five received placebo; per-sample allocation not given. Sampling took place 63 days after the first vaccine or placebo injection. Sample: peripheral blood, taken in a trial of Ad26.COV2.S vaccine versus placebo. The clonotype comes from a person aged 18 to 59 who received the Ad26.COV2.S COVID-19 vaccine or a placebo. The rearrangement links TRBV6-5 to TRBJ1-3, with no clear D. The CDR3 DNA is TGTGCCAGCAATGGGAGCCCGTTAAACACCATATATTTT. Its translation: CASNGSPLNTIYF.